The text below deals with one T cell receptor (beta chain). These data belong to a study of control samples from healthy donors and cancer patients. The repertoire was sequenced with immunoSEQ multiplex PCR; TCRdb's copy has only in-frame clones and lacks some. The table includes fewer than 200,000 clones, just over 85% detected once. Germline-derived CDR1 and CDR2 are KGHSH and LQKENI. This CDR3 is 16 amino acids long. V was cut by 4 bases and J by 4 bases, with 18 bases left in between. The genes are TRBV18 and TRBJ2-3; D may be TRBD1 or TRBD2 (6 bases each). Sequenced sample: blood. This TCR derives from a woman under 40 in good health. In DNA form, the CDR3 reads TGTGCCAGCTCACGCCAGCGAGGGGGGCCTTCAGATACGCAGTATTTT. It codes for CASSRQRGGPSDTQYF.